These T cell receptor beta chains were read from a single sample in a study of OX40 agonist ivuxolimab in advanced cancers. TCRdb's copy holds only in-frame clones and misses some; the assay was immunoSEQ multiplex PCR. The data show almost 80,000 clones, approximately 80% seen once. Sequenced here: CD4+ or CD8+ T cells sorted from blood, sampled in a trial of the OX40 agonist ivuxolimab. The receptor set was obtained from an adult with an advanced solid tumor such as melanoma, head and neck, liver or kidney cancer. Each CDR3 is given with its conserved first and last residue. D genes are given only for firm matches. Part of the rows lack a size; the others show once, few, many or a class for expanded clones.

size: -
V: TRBV5-6
J: TRBJ2-7
D: TRBD2
CDR3: CASSSIAGGRKRSYEQYF
DNA: TGTGCCAGCAGCTCGATAGCGGGAGGGAGAAAGAGGTCCTACGAGCAGTACTTC

size: -
V: TRBV9
J: TRBJ1-2
D: -
CDR3: CASSVGTEIYGYTF
DNA: TGTGCCAGCAGCGTAGGAACAGAGATCTATGGCTACACCTTC

size: -
V: TRBV18
J: TRBJ2-5
D: -
CDR3: CASSPRTDSQETQYF
DNA: TGTGCCAGCTCACCAAGGACAGACTCCCAAGAGACCCAGTACTTC

size: -
V: TRBV25-1
J: TRBJ1-2
D: -
CDR3: CASSEGSAYGYTF
DNA: TGTGCCAGCAGTGAAGGGTCCGCCTATGGCTACACCTTC

size: -
V: TRBV7-8
J: TRBJ2-1
D: -
CDR3: CASSLWTGSNEQFF
DNA: TGTGCCAGCAGCTTGTGGACCGGCTCCAATGAGCAGTTCTTC

size: -
V: TRBV9
J: TRBJ1-1
D: -
CDR3: CASSVMSGSEAFF
DNA: TGTGCCAGCAGCGTAATGTCGGGCAGCGAAGCTTTCTTT

size: -
V: TRBV2
J: TRBJ1-5
D: -
CDR3: CASSEGFLSNQPQHF
DNA: TGTGCCAGCAGTGAAGGGTTTCTTAGCAATCAGCCCCAGCATTTT

size: -
V: TRBV10-3
J: TRBJ1-2
D: TRBD1
CDR3: CAISGQGFHYGYTF
DNA: TGTGCCATCAGTGGACAGGGCTTCCACTATGGCTACACCTTC

size: -
V: TRBV5-6
J: TRBJ2-3
D: -
CDR3: CASSPLPGSSTDTQYF
DNA: TGTGCCAGCAGCCCGCTCCCAGGATCTAGCACAGATACGCAGTATTTT

size: -
V: TRBV6-6
J: TRBJ2-7
D: TRBD1
CDR3: CASRLTGVHEQYF
DNA: TGTGCCAGCCGCCTGACAGGGGTCCACGAGCAGTACTTC

size: -
V: TRBV9
J: TRBJ1-1
D: -
CDR3: CASSPAALNTEAFF
DNA: TGTGCCAGCAGCCCCGCCGCGTTGAACACTGAAGCTTTCTTT

size: -
V: TRBV7-6
J: TRBJ2-5
D: TRBD2
CDR3: CASSPGLVGMVQTQYF
DNA: TGTGCCAGCAGCCCGGGACTAGTAGGAATGGTACAGACCCAGTACTTC

size: -
V: TRBV5-1
J: TRBJ2-5
D: -
CDR3: CASSLFPGETQYF
DNA: TGCGCCAGCAGCTTGTTCCCGGGGGAGACCCAGTACTTC

size: -
V: TRBV5-1
J: TRBJ2-1
D: -
CDR3: CASSSLVGSLDEQFF
DNA: TGCGCCAGCAGCTCACTAGTCGGTTCGCTGGATGAGCAGTTCTTC

size: few
V: TRBV7-9
J: TRBJ1-2
D: -
CDR3: CASSLFPSANYGYTF
DNA: TGTGCCAGCAGCTTATTTCCTTCCGCTAACTATGGCTACACCTTC

size: -
V: TRBV11-3
J: TRBJ2-1
D: -
CDR3: CASSLGTNYNEQFF
DNA: TGTGCCAGCAGCTTAGGGACAAATTACAATGAGCAGTTCTTC

size: -
V: TRBV7-9
J: TRBJ2-2
D: TRBD2
CDR3: CASRAGVAGETGELFF
DNA: TGTGCCAGCAGGGCCGGGGTGGCGGGAGAAACCGGGGAGCTGTTTTTT

size: once
V: TRBV7-2
J: TRBJ1-2
D: TRBD1
CDR3: CASSSTGTYGYTF
DNA: TGTGCCAGCAGCTCGACAGGGACCTATGGCTACACCTTC

size: -
V: TRBV4-1
J: TRBJ2-1
D: TRBD1
CDR3: CASSQKGGLRHNEQFF
DNA: TGCGCCAGCAGCCAAAAAGGGGGCCTGCGCCACAATGAGCAGTTCTTC

size: -
V: TRBV6-4
J: TRBJ1-2
D: -
CDR3: CASSETPPQGYTF
DNA: TGTGCCAGCAGTGAGACCCCCCCTCAAGGCTACACCTTC

size: -
V: TRBV6-1
J: TRBJ1-6
D: -
CDR3: CASSMSGVNSPLHF
DNA: TGTGCCAGCAGTATGTCAGGGGTAAATTCACCCCTCCACTTT

size: -
V: TRBV6-4
J: TRBJ1-2
D: -
CDR3: CASSASGFNYGYTF
DNA: TGTGCCAGCAGTGCTTCCGGATTCAACTATGGCTACACCTTC

size: -
V: TRBV29-1
J: TRBJ2-5
D: -
CDR3: CSVVLGKETQYF
DNA: TGCAGCGTTGTTCTAGGAAAAGAGACCCAGTACTTC

size: -
V: TRBV7-2
J: TRBJ1-6
D: -
CDR3: CASSSLQRGNSPLHF
DNA: TGTGCCAGCAGCTCCCTCCAACGAGGGAATTCACCCCTCCACTTT

size: few
V: TRBV5-6
J: TRBJ1-2
D: TRBD1
CDR3: CASSWDRSNYGYTF
DNA: TGTGCCAGCAGCTGGGACAGGTCTAACTATGGCTACACCTTC

size: -
V: TRBV5-4
J: TRBJ1-1
D: -
CDR3: CASSSPSPGVRTEAFF
DNA: TGTGCCAGCAGCTCCCCCTCGCCAGGGGTTAGAACTGAAGCTTTCTTT

size: -
V: TRBV21-1
J: TRBJ2-7
D: -
CDR3: CASSRLSGIDEQYF
DNA: TGTGCCAGCAGCCGTCTCTCAGGGATCGACGAGCAGTACTTC

size: -
V: TRBV7-2
J: TRBJ2-3
D: TRBD2
CDR3: CASSPIGLAGITDTQYF
DNA: TGTGCCAGCAGCCCCATAGGACTAGCGGGGATCACAGATACGCAGTATTTT

size: -
V: TRBV7-9
J: TRBJ2-5
D: TRBD1
CDR3: CASSYGTAQETQYF
DNA: TGTGCCAGCAGCTACGGGACAGCACAAGAGACCCAGTACTTC

size: few
V: TRBV14
J: TRBJ1-1
D: -
CDR3: CASRPASGTEAFF
DNA: TGTGCCAGCAGGCCCGCGTCGGGCACTGAAGCTTTCTTT

size: -
V: TRBV21-1
J: TRBJ1-5
D: -
CDR3: CASSKDRQGVLDQPQHF
DNA: TGTGCCAGCAGCAAAGACCGACAGGGAGTTTTAGATCAGCCCCAGCATTTT

size: -
V: TRBV10-3
J: TRBJ2-1
D: TRBD2
CDR3: CASGRENEQFF
DNA: TGTGCTAGCGGGAGGGAGAATGAGCAGTTCTTC

size: -
V: TRBV7-3
J: TRBJ1-1
D: -
CDR3: CASSFSPNTEAFF
DNA: TGTGCCAGCAGCTTCTCCCCGAACACTGAAGCTTTCTTT

size: -
V: TRBV28
J: TRBJ2-1
D: TRBD2
CDR3: CAGSRTSAKQFF
DNA: TGTGCCGGCAGTCGGACTAGCGCGAAGCAGTTCTTC

size: -
V: TRBV28
J: TRBJ1-3
D: -
CDR3: CASSLWGNTIYF
DNA: TGTGCCAGCAGTTTGTGGGGAAACACCATATATTTT

size: -
V: TRBV19
J: TRBJ2-2
D: -
CDR3: CASSIPTGELFF
DNA: TGTGCCAGTAGTATCCCCACCGGGGAGCTGTTTTTT

size: -
V: TRBV5-6
J: TRBJ2-1
D: -
CDR3: CASSLGWEPYNEQFF
DNA: TGTGCCAGCAGCTTGGGCTGGGAACCCTACAATGAGCAGTTCTTC

size: -
V: TRBV5-5
J: TRBJ1-2
D: TRBD1
CDR3: CASSRDRARRGYTF
DNA: TGTGCCAGCAGCAGGGACAGGGCCAGACGGGGCTACACCTTC

size: -
V: TRBV7-8
J: TRBJ2-3
D: TRBD1
CDR3: CASSERQGSQYF
DNA: TGTGCCAGCAGCGAAAGACAGGGGTCGCAGTATTTT

size: -
V: TRBV19
J: TRBJ2-1
D: TRBD1
CDR3: CASSNQGALSYNEQFF
DNA: TGTGCCAGTAGTAATCAGGGGGCCCTCTCCTACAATGAGCAGTTCTTC

size: -
V: TRBV6-5
J: TRBJ1-1
D: -
CDR3: CASSYEPPRTEAFF
DNA: TGTGCCAGCAGTTACGAACCTCCTAGGACTGAAGCTTTCTTT

size: -
V: TRBV6-5
J: TRBJ2-7
D: TRBD1
CDR3: CASSPGTGGDEQYF
DNA: TGTGCCAGCAGCCCCGGGACAGGGGGCGACGAGCAGTACTTC

size: -
V: TRBV5-1
J: TRBJ2-7
D: TRBD2
CDR3: CASSLGKRESPHEQYF
DNA: TGCGCCAGCAGCCTTGGGAAGCGGGAGAGTCCGCACGAGCAGTACTTC

size: once
V: TRBV30
J: TRBJ2-3
D: -
CDR3: CAWSTGDTQYF
DNA: TGTGCCTGGAGTACGGGGGATACGCAGTATTTT

size: -
V: TRBV19
J: TRBJ2-2
D: -
CDR3: CATRRLVGSGELFF
DNA: TGTGCCACCCGGCGACTAGTTGGATCCGGGGAGCTGTTTTTT

size: -
V: TRBV19
J: TRBJ1-1
D: TRBD1
CDR3: CASLRLDRGLGEAFF
DNA: TGTGCCAGCCTCAGGTTGGACAGGGGGCTTGGTGAAGCTTTCTTT

size: -
V: TRBV5-1
J: TRBJ1-1
D: -
CDR3: CASSLGMNTEAFF
DNA: TGCGCCAGCAGCTTGGGGATGAACACTGAAGCTTTCTTT

size: -
V: TRBV7-2
J: TRBJ1-5
D: -
CDR3: CASSGGTIQPQHF
DNA: TGTGCCAGCAGCGGCGGGACAATTCAGCCCCAGCATTTT

size: -
V: TRBV19
J: TRBJ2-2
D: -
CDR3: CASRAQGRLLGELFF
DNA: TGTGCCAGTAGGGCACAGGGAAGGTTGTTGGGGGAGCTGTTTTTT

size: many
V: TRBV7-2
J: TRBJ1-6
D: TRBD1
CDR3: CASSLGQGSSPLHF
DNA: TGTGCCAGCAGCTTGGGACAGGGGAGTTCACCCCTCCACTTT

size: -
V: TRBV7-2
J: TRBJ2-7
D: TRBD2
CDR3: CASSVGLARGVSEQYF
DNA: TGTGCCAGCAGCGTGGGACTAGCGAGAGGGGTAAGCGAGCAGTACTTC